A selection of T cell receptor beta chains follows, all from one sample in a study of cytomegalovirus exposure and HLA in healthy donors. Generated by immunoSEQ multiplex PCR, the TCRdb table keeps only in-frame clones and is missing some. The sample has more than 150,000 clones, 84% seen once; the top ten hold approximately 0.26%. The sequenced sample consisted of PBMCs. The receptors here all came from a boy aged 10-17 years in good health and CMV-seronegative. CDR3s include the opening cysteine and the closing phenylalanine or tryptophan. The D gene is left open where the match is weak. The listing skips clone size in some rows; elsewhere it reads once, few, many or a size class.

>.|TRBV7-2|TRBD1|TRBJ2-3
TGTGCCAGCAGCTTCCCCGGGACAGGGACAGATACGCAGTATTTT
CASSFPGTGTDTQYF
>.|TRBV7-9|TRBD1|TRBJ1-2
TGTGCCAGCAGCTTGTCGACAGGGGGCGCTGGATATGGCTACACCTTC
CASSLSTGGAGYGYTF
>.|TRBV18|TRBD2|TRBJ2-7
TGTGCCAGCTCACCTGGGCGGGGGGGCTTACACGAGCAGTACTTC
CASSPGRGGLHEQYF
>.|TRBV6-5|.|TRBJ2-3
TGTGCCAGTCGGGACAAACCGCTCACAGATACGCAGTATTTT
CASRDKPLTDTQYF
>.|TRBV7-9|TRBD1|TRBJ2-7
TGTGCCAGCAGCTTAGGGCAGGGGGCCTTGAACGAGCAGTACTTC
CASSLGQGALNEQYF
>once|TRBV29-1|.|TRBJ2-2
TGCAGCGCGAGGGAGAACACCGGGGAGCTGTTTTTT
CSARENTGELFF
>.|TRBV7-9|.|TRBJ2-7
TGTTCCAGCAGCTTAGAGGCGGGCGGGCAGTACTTC
CSSSLEAGGQYF
>.|TRBV7-2|.|TRBJ2-5
TGTGCCAGCAGCTTAAAACCGGGACTAGAGACCCAGTACTTC
CASSLKPGLETQYF
>once|TRBV9|.|TRBJ1-1
TGTGCCAGCAGCGTAGTAACAGGGTACACTGAAGCTTTCTTT
CASSVVTGYTEAFF
>few|TRBV19|.|TRBJ1-2
TGTGCCAGTAGTGTCCGACTTGGGGGCTACACCTTC
CASSVRLGGYTF
>.|TRBV2|.|TRBJ1-5
TGTGCCAGCTCCGTTGAGCGTCGTCCCCAGCATTTT
CASSVERRPQHF
>.|TRBV4-3|TRBD2|TRBJ2-5
TGCGCCAGCAGCCCACAACTGGGACTAGGAGAGACCCAGTACTTC
CASSPQLGLGETQYF
>.|TRBV7-9|TRBD1|TRBJ1-4
TGTGCCAGCAGCTTGGAAGACAGGGTGGGGGAAAAACTGTTTTTT
CASSLEDRVGEKLFF
>.|TRBV10-3|.|TRBJ2-3
TGTGCCATCAGTGTCGGAGATACGCAGTATTTT
CAISVGDTQYF
>few|TRBV6-5|TRBD1|TRBJ2-7
TGTGCCAGCAGTTACGGGACAGGGGGCGCCGAGCAGTACTTC
CASSYGTGGAEQYF
>few|TRBV6-5|TRBD1|TRBJ1-2
TGTGCCAGCAGTTTCCATGGACAGGGATTAGAAGGCTACACCTTC
CASSFHGQGLEGYTF
>.|TRBV29-1|.|TRBJ2-1
TGCAGCGTTGCTCAGGGACTGGGGCCGTATGAGCAGTTCTTC
CSVAQGLGPYEQFF
>.|TRBV4-1|.|TRBJ2-2
TGCGCCAGCAGCCCCGCGGCCGGGGAGCTGTTTTTT
CASSPAAGELFF
>.|TRBV28|.|TRBJ1-1
TGTGCCAGCAGTTTTGGAGGGTATGAAGCTTTCTTT
CASSFGGYEAFF
>.|TRBV28|TRBD1|TRBJ1-2
TGTGCCAGCAGTTTGCCTCGGACAGGGAGGGTGAGCTATGGCTACACCTTC
CASSLPRTGRVSYGYTF
>.|TRBV6-1|.|TRBJ2-7
TGTGCCAGCAGCCCAGGTACCTACGAGCAGTACTTC
CASSPGTYEQYF
>few|TRBV9|.|TRBJ1-5
TGTGCCAGCAGCGTAGAGGGGGGGAGCAATCAGCCCCAGCATTTT
CASSVEGGSNQPQHF
>few|TRBV19|.|TRBJ1-4
TGTGCCAGCGGACCGAGGGTAGATGAAAAACTGTTTTTT
CASGPRVDEKLFF
>.|TRBV27|.|TRBJ1-2
TGTGCCAGCAGTTGGGCGGGCGCTAACTATGGCTACACCTTC
CASSWAGANYGYTF